These 12 T cell receptor beta chains originate from one sample sequenced in a study of blood T cell repertoires in COVID-19. Profiling relied on immunoSEQ multiplex PCR, and the TCRdb table lists in-frame clones only, not all of them. Altogether some 190,000 clones are present, over 80% being singletons, with the ten largest covering 7.8%. The sample was peripheral blood. All receptors come from a woman aged 55-75 years with COVID-19, enrolled during active disease.

This sequence joins TRBV5-1 and TRBJ2-5; tentatively, D is TRBD2 (6 bases). The CDR3 loop spans 15 amino acids. Germline assignment: CDR1 SGHRS and CDR2 YFSETQ. Trimming stripped 3 bases from V and 2 bases from J, with 14 bases between. This CDR3 reads CASSSRGLIQETQYF. The DNA for the CDR3 is TGCGCCAGCAGCTCTCGGGGACTGATTCAAGAGACCCAGTACTTC.

The rearrangement links TRBV3-1 (or the pseudogene TRBV3-2) to TRBJ1-6; the D gene is possibly TRBD1 (5 bases). CDR1 is LGHDT, CDR2 YNNKEL, per germline (reference sequence). This CDR3 contains 14 residues. Trimming took 0 bases from V and 10 from J, leaving 10 bases between them. In DNA, the CDR3 is TGTGCCAGCAGCCAAGATAGGAGGGGCTCACCCCTCCACTTT. The encoded protein is CASSQDRRGSPLHF.

The rearrangement joins TRBV7-3 to TRBJ2-1; 7 bases match TRBD2. There are 16 residues in the CDR3. The ends lost 4 bases at V and 9 bases at J; junction bases unmatched: 15. The germline V gene encodes CDR1 SGHTA and CDR2 FQGTGA. The DNA of the CDR3 is TGTGCCAGCAGCTCAGGGTTGGCGGGAGAAAGTGTTGAGCAGTTCTTC. Its translation: CASSSGLAGESVEQFF.

V gene TRBV2 combines with J gene TRBJ1-4; 9 positions agree with TRBD1. The J segment lost 6 bases and the V segment lost 6 bases, leaving 5 bases of the junction unmatched. The CDR3 covers 14 residues. Looked up from germline, CDR1 is SNHLY and CDR2 is FYNNEI. The CDR3 DNA follows: TGTGCCAGCAGAAGGGACAGGGACGATGAAAAACTGTTTTTT. It encodes CASRRDRDDEKLFF.

The rearrangement joins TRBV11-3 to TRBJ2-2; TRBD2 matches 12 bases. In germline, CDR1 is SGHNT, CDR2 YENEEA. The CDR3 contains 15 residues. V lost 5 bases to trimming and J lost 5 bases; unmatched junction nucleotides: 3. In DNA, the CDR3 is TGTGCCAGCAGCAGACTAGCGGGAGCTACCGGGGAGCTGTTTTTT. Residues: CASSRLAGATGELFF.

The chain is built from TRBV2 and TRBJ2-1; D possibly corresponds to TRBD1 (5 bases). V shed 5 bases and J shed 5 bases, with 13 bases lying between them. The CDR3 has 14 residues. Germline V gene lookup returns CDR1 SNHLY and CDR2 FYNNEI. CDR3 in amino acids: CASSRARGHNEQFF. For the CDR3, the DNA is TGTGCCAGCAGTCGCGCTAGGGGCCACAATGAGCAGTTCTTC.

This chain links TRBV2 with TRBJ2-1; 11 bases match TRBD1. The trim removed 11 bases at V and 8 bases at J, leaving 11 bases unmatched. The CDR3 is 14 amino acids. The germline V gene has CDR1 SNHLY and CDR2 FYNNEI. CDR3 in DNA: TGTGCCCGTGCCAAGGACAGGGGGCGCTATGAGCAGTTCTTC. Protein product: CARAKDRGRYEQFF.

The genes are TRBV10-3 and TRBJ1-5; weak D call: TRBD1 (5 bases). V lost 6 bases and J 3 bases, leaving 6 bases between the germline ends. The CDR3 length is 12 residues. In germline, CDR1 is ENHRY, CDR2 SYGVKD. As DNA, the CDR3 is TGTGCCATCAGGGACAACAATCAGCCCCAGCATTTT. Translation gives CAIRDNNQPQHF.

The chain is built from TRBV2 and TRBJ2-1; 12 nucleotides line up with TRBD2. V shed 4 bases and J 10 bases; nucleotides not matched to a gene: 8. The CDR3 sequence is 15 residues long. Per germline, CDR1 SNHLY and CDR2 FYNNEI. The CDR3 loop is CASSALRGLAGEQFF. CDR3 in DNA: TGTGCCAGCAGTGCCCTAAGGGGACTAGCGGGCGAGCAGTTCTTC.

The count of this clone is one. Other DNA variants within this sample encode the same CDR3. The chain has TRBV11-2 and TRBJ2-5, with a weak D call TRBD1 (6 bases). CDR3 length: 13 residues. Germline CDR1 and CDR2: SGHAT and FQNNGV. V lost 0 bases and J lost 4, with 6 bases in between. The CDR3 nucleotides are TGTGCCAGCAGCTTAGACAGGGGAGAGACCCAGTACTTC. This gives the protein CASSLDRGETQYF.

This chain joins TRBV10-1 and TRBJ1-4; D might be TRBD1 (5 bases). The CDR3 has 15 residues. V was pared by 4 bases and J by 4 bases, with 13 bases between. The germline CDR1 and CDR2 sequences are WNHNN and SYGVQD (reference sequence). The chain's CDR3 is CASSGGLGINEKLFF. CDR3 nucleotide sequence: TGCGCCAGCAGTGGGGGACTCGGGATTAATGAAAAACTGTTTTTT.

The CDR3 loop is CASSPPGVYNSPLHF. The CDR3 DNA sequence: TGTGCCAGCAGTCCCCCCGGTGTCTATAATTCACCCCTCCACTTT. The chain recombines TRBV25-1 with TRBJ1-6; D gene ambiguous. Germline CDR1 and CDR2: MGHDK and SYGVNS. V was clipped by 5 bases and J by 3 bases, with 11 bases between them. This CDR3 is built from 15 residues.